This T cell receptor (beta chain) appears in the sequencing data of a study of blood T cell repertoires in COVID-19. Study background: The origin of the acute and convalescent COVID-19 samples was the United States, Italy and Spain.

This CDR3 is 17 amino acids long. V lost 0 bases to trimming and J lost 2 bases; unmatched junction nucleotides: 10. CDR1 and CDR2 from the germline V gene are MNHEY and SVGEGT. TCRdb's copy holds only in-frame clones and misses some; the assay was immunoSEQ multiplex PCR. The data show approximately 300,000 clones, roughly 89% seen once. It was during active infection that Seattle patients were enrolled and then longitudinally followed. The origin of this receptor is a woman aged 25 to 39 with COVID-19, enrolled during active disease. The sequenced sample was peripheral blood. The chain joins TRBV6-2 or TRBV6-3 to TRBJ2-7; 7 nucleotides match TRBD1. CDR3 in amino acids: CASSYSESDRSPYEQYF. The CDR3 DNA reads as TGTGCCAGCAGTTACTCGGAATCGGACAGGTCCCCCTACGAGCAGTACTTC.